A selection of T cell receptor beta chains follows, all from one sample in a study of T cell responses to AZD1222 COVID-19 vaccine. Assay: immunoSEQ multiplex PCR; the TCRdb copy retains only in-frame clones and omits some. The sample lists roughly 95,000 clones, 88% seen once, with about 2.9% in the top ten. The source material was peripheral blood, sampled on day 0 of AZD1222 vaccination. All receptors derive from an adult in good health. The CDR3 runs from the conserved cysteine through the conserved F or W. The D gene is left open where the match is weak. Rows may omit the clone size; those that give it use once, few, many or a size class.

TRBJ2-1 TRBD2 TRBV6-1 NA CASSERLAGPYNEQFF TGTGCCAGCAGTGAAAGACTAGCGGGCCCCTACAATGAGCAGTTCTTC
TRBJ1-6 TRBD1 TRBV10-3 NA CATRDRENSPLHF TGTGCCACCCGGGACAGGGAGAATTCACCCCTCCACTTT
TRBJ2-1 NA TRBV10-3 NA CAISFSESSYNEQFF TGTGCCATCAGTTTTAGCGAGAGCTCCTACAATGAGCAGTTCTTC
TRBJ2-2 TRBD1 TRBV28 NA CASRYRGLSGELFF TGTGCCAGCAGATACAGGGGGCTTAGCGGGGAGCTGTTTTTT
TRBJ2-7 TRBD1 TRBV3-1/TRBV3-2 NA CASSHFDRAYEQYF TGTGCCAGCAGCCATTTTGACAGGGCCTACGAGCAGTACTTC
TRBJ1-1 TRBD1 TRBV24-1 few CATRGQGRNTEAFF TGTGCCACCAGGGGACAGGGTCGAAACACTGAAGCTTTCTTT
TRBJ1-2 TRBD1 TRBV6-2/TRBV6-3 NA CASSRDRRAGYTF TGTGCCAGCAGTAGGGACAGGAGGGCTGGCTACACCTTC
TRBJ1-2 NA TRBV2 NA CASSELRQVYGYTF TGTGCCAGCAGTGAACTTAGGCAAGTGTATGGCTACACCTTC
TRBJ2-2 NA TRBV28 NA CASSLISGAGELFF TGTGCCAGCAGTTTAATTTCAGGGGCCGGGGAGCTGTTTTTT
TRBJ1-1 NA TRBV29-1 NA CSVDGGRGTEAFF TGCAGCGTTGACGGGGGGCGCGGAACTGAAGCTTTCTTT
TRBJ2-2 TRBD2 TRBV30 few CAWSVLAGDTGELFF TGTGCCTGGAGTGTACTAGCGGGAGACACCGGGGAGCTGTTTTTT
TRBJ1-2 NA TRBV5-6 NA CASSFGAHNYGYTF TGTGCCAGCAGCTTTGGCGCCCATAACTATGGCTACACCTTC
TRBJ1-4 NA TRBV28 NA CASSLPTGINEKLFF TGTGCCAGCAGCCTCCCGACAGGAATTAATGAAAAACTGTTTTTT
TRBJ2-2 TRBD1 TRBV19 NA CASSIDRGSGELFF TGTGCCAGTAGTATCGACAGGGGGTCCGGGGAGCTGTTTTTT
TRBJ2-5 NA TRBV6-2/TRBV6-3 NA CASSYGASIQETQYF TGTGCCAGCAGTTACGGGGCTTCGATTCAAGAGACCCAGTACTTC
TRBJ1-5 NA TRBV5-5 few CASSLESNLGPNSNQPQHF TGTGCCAGCAGCTTGGAGAGTAACCTGGGGCCGAATAGCAATCAGCCCCAGCATTTT
TRBJ2-2 NA TRBV24-1 NA CATKGDAGELFF TGTGCCACCAAGGGCGATGCCGGGGAGCTGTTTTTT
TRBJ1-3 NA TRBV4-1 NA CASSPQAARNTIYF TGCGCCAGCAGCCCACAAGCCGCTAGAAACACCATATATTTT
TRBJ2-7 TRBD2 TRBV7-2 NA CASSLAPSGRTSSYEQYF TGTGCCAGCAGCTTAGCTCCTAGCGGGAGGACGAGCTCCTACGAGCAGTACTTC
TRBJ2-2 TRBD2 TRBV3-1/TRBV3-2 NA CASSHLAGITGELFF TGTGCCAGCAGCCACTTAGCGGGAATCACCGGGGAGCTGTTTTTT
TRBJ1-2 NA TRBV4-1 NA CASSQDGFLSYGYTF TGCGCCAGCAGCCAAGACGGGTTTCTTAGCTATGGCTACACCTTC
TRBJ1-6 TRBD1 TRBV7-2 few CASSMGQGYTPLHF TGTGCCAGCAGCATGGGACAGGGTTACACTCCCCTCCACTTT
TRBJ1-6 NA TRBV6-1 NA CASSEARARGSPLHF TGTGCCAGCAGTGAAGCGAGGGCGCGAGGTTCACCCCTCCACTTT
TRBJ1-2 NA TRBV6-1 NA CASSEGTVTDYTF TGTGCCAGCAGTGAAGGGACAGTTACAGACTACACCTTC
TRBJ1-5 NA TRBV6-5 once CASSSIQGNQPQHF TGTGCCAGCAGTTCGATACAGGGCAATCAGCCCCAGCATTTT
TRBJ2-4 NA TRBV10-2 NA CATIVDSEQPKNIQYF TGCGCCACTATCGTGGACTCCGAACAGCCTAAGAACATTCAGTACTTC
TRBJ1-2 TRBD1 TRBV4-2 few CASSHPGQGSLGYTF TGTGCCAGCAGCCACCCGGGACAGGGTTCGTTGGGCTACACCTTC
TRBJ2-3 TRBD2 TRBV5-4 NA CASSATSGSTDTQYF TGTGCCAGCAGCGCGACTAGCGGTAGCACAGATACGCAGTATTTT
TRBJ2-2 NA TRBV7-8 NA CASSLGGYTGELFF TGTGCCAGCAGCTTAGGAGGGTACACCGGGGAGCTGTTTTTT
TRBJ1-1 NA TRBV30 NA CAWSFWGNTEAFF TGTGCCTGGAGCTTTTGGGGGAACACTGAAGCTTTCTTT
TRBJ1-4 TRBD1 TRBV18 NA CASSLDRGGEKLFF TGTGCCAGCTCACTCGACAGGGGCGGCGAAAAACTGTTTTTT
TRBJ1-5 TRBD1 TRBV6-5 NA CASSKQGYSNQPQHF TGTGCCAGCAGTAAACAGGGGTATAGCAATCAGCCCCAGCATTTT
TRBJ1-1 NA TRBV5-4 few CASSLGGRPEAFF TGTGCCAGCAGCTTGGGGGGGCGTCCTGAAGCTTTCTTT
TRBJ1-2 NA TRBV5-4 NA CASSLPTDRTGYTF TGTGCCAGCAGCTTGCCTACGGACCGGACCGGCTACACCTTC
TRBJ2-1 TRBD2 TRBV4-3 NA CASSQEVREGLGEQFF TGCGCCAGCAGCCAAGAAGTGCGGGAGGGCCTGGGTGAGCAGTTCTTC
TRBJ1-3 NA TRBV19 NA CASSISRGNTIYF TGTGCCAGTAGTATTTCTCGCGGAAACACCATATATTTT
TRBJ1-5 NA TRBV4-1 NA CASSQDKRQPQHF TGCGCCAGCAGCCAAGATAAGAGGCAGCCCCAGCATTTT
TRBJ2-3 TRBD2 TRBV28 NA CASTTSGSIGTQYF TGTGCCAGCACAACTAGCGGGAGTATTGGTACGCAGTATTTT
TRBJ2-1 NA TRBV29-1 NA CSASRGDYNEQFF TGCAGCGCCTCCAGGGGTGATTACAATGAGCAGTTCTTC
TRBJ1-1 NA TRBV2 NA CASSLEGENTEAFF TGTGCCAGCAGTTTGGAGGGGGAGAACACTGAAGCTTTCTTT
TRBJ1-1 TRBD1 TRBV9 NA CASSVERTGEAFF TGTGCCAGCAGCGTAGAAAGGACAGGGGAAGCTTTCTTT
TRBJ2-1 NA TRBV5-5 NA CASSLDRAGFSEQFF TGTGCCAGCAGCTTGGACAGGGCTGGTTTTAGTGAGCAGTTCTTC
TRBJ2-5 NA TRBV5-1 NA CASSIAETQYF TGCGCCAGCAGCATAGCAGAGACCCAGTACTTC
TRBJ2-5 NA TRBV5-1 NA CASRGWAREKETQYF TGCGCCAGCAGGGGTTGGGCACGAGAAAAAGAGACCCAGTACTTC
TRBJ2-3 TRBD1 TRBV6-5 NA CASSRQGYTDTQYF TGTGCCAGCAGCAGACAGGGCTACACAGATACGCAGTATTTT
TRBJ2-3 NA TRBV7-3 NA CASSLTGTHADTQYF TGTGCCAGCAGCTTAACGGGGACCCATGCAGATACGCAGTATTTT
TRBJ1-6 NA TRBV19 NA CASSEGTGLNSPLHF TGTGCCAGTAGCGAGGGTACAGGGCTCAATTCACCCCTCCACTTT
TRBJ2-1 TRBD2 TRBV20-1 NA CSASGLAEIFYNEQFF TGCAGTGCTAGTGGACTAGCGGAGATCTTCTACAATGAGCAGTTCTTC
TRBJ2-1 TRBD2 TRBV18 NA CASSVLAGEEKFF TGTGCCAGCTCAGTACTAGCGGGAGAAGAGAAGTTCTTC
TRBJ1-5 NA TRBV6-1 medium-sized CASSEGGGNQPQHF TGTGCCAGCAGCGAAGGGGGGGGGAATCAGCCCCAGCATTTT
TRBJ2-1 NA TRBV5-1 NA CASSLAWDGYNEQFF TGCGCCAGCAGCTTGGCTTGGGACGGATACAATGAGCAGTTCTTC
TRBJ2-7 NA TRBV28 NA CASSFNRAPSYEQYF TGTGCCAGCAGTTTCAACAGGGCCCCTTCCTACGAGCAGTACTTC
TRBJ1-1 TRBD1 TRBV7-3 NA CASSLTGTAGEAFF TGTGCCAGCAGCTTAACGGGGACAGCCGGTGAAGCTTTCTTT
TRBJ2-3 TRBD2 TRBV11-3 NA CASSFGNLAADTQYF TGTGCCAGCAGCTTTGGCAATCTAGCGGCAGATACGCAGTATTTT
TRBJ1-6 TRBD1 TRBV27 NA CASSLGRGSNSPLHF TGTGCCAGCAGTTTAGGCAGGGGGAGTAATTCACCCCTCCACTTT
TRBJ1-1 NA TRBV19 NA CASSSTGQRVRAFF TGTGCCAGTAGTAGCACAGGTCAGAGGGTTAGAGCTTTCTTT
TRBJ2-3 NA TRBV5-1 few CASTRESPDTQYF TGCGCCAGCACCCGAGAGTCCCCAGATACGCAGTATTTT
TRBJ2-5 NA TRBV15 NA CATSEKETQYF TGTGCCACCAGCGAAAAAGAGACCCAGTACTTC
TRBJ2-1 NA TRBV7-3 NA CASSLTTFSAHGGNEQFF TGTGCCAGCAGCTTAACAACCTTTAGCGCTCATGGGGGTAATGAGCAGTTCTTC
TRBJ2-1 NA TRBV28 NA CASSLANRGLGSYNEQFF TGTGCCAGCAGTTTAGCAAATCGGGGACTGGGGTCCTACAATGAGCAGTTCTTC